The clone carrying this TCR beta chain occurred once. Its antigen is unidentified. The sample is drawn from a study of multiple sclerosis patients with progressive multifocal leukoencephalopathy. The germline CDR1 and CDR2 sequences are SGHRS and YFSETQ. The length of the CDR3 is 17 residues. V trimming: 3 bases; J trimming: 5 bases; junction bases outside the gene matches: 11. Time point defined: before natalizumab initiation. All PML patients were female, and all patients had earlier interferon beta. Study-level points and caveats: No common TRBV or TRBJ usage or pairing appeared at PML. Lower normalized Shannon entropy suggested reduced TRB diversity in most PML patients.

The assay was run at survey level. Profiled with immunoSEQ multiplex PCR; TCRdb holds only in-frame clones, not every one. This table has under 35,000 clones, about 91% appearing once. Source material: PBMCs. This chain connects TRBV5-1 to TRBJ2-5; 12 nucleotides line up with TRBD2. The clonotype comes from a man younger than 40 with multiple sclerosis. The CDR3 sequence is CASSSRPGLAGMETQYF. CDR3 nucleotides: TGCGCCAGCAGCTCACGCCCAGGACTAGCGGGAATGGAGACCCAGTACTTC.